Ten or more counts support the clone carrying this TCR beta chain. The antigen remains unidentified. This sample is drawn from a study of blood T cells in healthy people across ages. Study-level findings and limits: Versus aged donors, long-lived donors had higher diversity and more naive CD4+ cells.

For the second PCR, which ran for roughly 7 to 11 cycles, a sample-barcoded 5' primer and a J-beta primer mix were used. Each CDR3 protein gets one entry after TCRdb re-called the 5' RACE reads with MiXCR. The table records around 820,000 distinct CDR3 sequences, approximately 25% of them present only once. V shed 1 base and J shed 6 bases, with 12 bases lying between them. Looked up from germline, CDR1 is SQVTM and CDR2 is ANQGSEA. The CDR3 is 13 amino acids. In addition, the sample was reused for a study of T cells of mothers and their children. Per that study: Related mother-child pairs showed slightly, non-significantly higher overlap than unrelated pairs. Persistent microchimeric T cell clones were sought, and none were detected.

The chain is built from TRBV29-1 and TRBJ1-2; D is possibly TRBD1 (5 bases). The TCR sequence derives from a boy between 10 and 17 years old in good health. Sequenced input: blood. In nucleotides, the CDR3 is TGCAGCGTTGAAGCGGGGACGGCCGATGGCTACACCTTC. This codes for CSVEAGTADGYTF.